This entry features one T cell receptor (beta chain) sequence. The RNA input was 0.5 to 1 ug, and it was reverse transcribed with random hexamers. TCRdb used MiXCR to reprocess the immunoSEQ multiplex PCR reads, holding one entry per CDR3 protein. Among approximately 110,000 distinct CDR3 sequences listed, just under 95% were seen once. This specimen comes from a study of CD8 T cells in Susac syndrome. Germline CDR1 and CDR2: SQVTM and ANQGSEA. J lost 5 bases, V lost 7 bases, and 4 bases had no gene match. The CDR3 is made up of 11 amino acids. Sequences were obtained from CD4+ T cells from PBMCs. The rearrangement links TRBV29-1 to TRBJ1-1, with 7 bases that match TRBD1. This TCR came from a human donor in good health. CDR3 loop: CSAGQWTEAFF. DNA of the CDR3: TGCAGCGCGGGACAGTGGACTGAAGCTTTCTTT.